This T cell receptor (beta chain) was obtained from a study of immune characterization of retroperitoneal liposarcoma. TCRdb re-derived calls from the PCR reads in MiXCR, one entry per CDR3 protein. Here the sample spans about 19,000 distinct CDR3 sequences, 37% being singletons. Germline V CDR1 and CDR2: SGHNT, YENEEA. Trimming removed 5 bases at V and 0 bases at J, with 13 bases between. The CDR3 totals 15 residues. This TCR was recovered from a male donor with retroperitoneal liposarcoma. The V and J genes are TRBV11-3 and TRBJ2-5; tentative D call: TRBD2 (6 bases). Source material: blood. The CDR3 region is CASSPPLADQETQYF. CDR3 bases: TGTGCCAGCAGCCCCCCCTTAGCGGACCAAGAGACCCAGTACTTC.